This T cell receptor beta chain was recorded in a study of T cells in Graves' hyperthyroidism and ophthalmopathy. Study as a whole: Staff took peripheral blood when the initial diagnosis was made, before any treatment began.

This clonotype has a count of ten or more. Its antigen is as yet unknown. Amplified TCR beta CDR3 regions came from RNA transcripts. A set of HTBI primers served as the primers for a first-round RT-PCR of the TCR CDR3. TCRdb re-analysed the multiplex PCR reads in MiXCR, keeping a single row per CDR3 protein. Here the sample spans 300,000 to 400,000 distinct CDR3 sequences, about 14% being singletons. The diagnoses drew upon clinical symptoms, serum thyroxine and TRAb, thyroid ultrasound and orbital computed tomography. The CDR3 has 17 residues. V was clipped by 3 bases and J by 3 bases, with 17 bases between them. Study results and caveats: Ophthalmopathy was told apart from stable hyperthyroidism by a 13 V-J model.

The gene calls are TRBV12-3 or TRBV12-4 and TRBJ1-4; a possible D gene is TRBD1 (5 bases). Sequencing was performed on blood. This receptor was taken from a woman in her twenties or thirties with Graves' ophthalmopathy. CDR3 in DNA: TGTGCCAGCAGTTTCCGGAGCAGGGAGGCTTCTAATGAAAAACTGTTTTTT. This gives the protein CASSFRSREASNEKLFF.